The source of this T cell receptor (beta chain) is a study of shared clonotypes between healthy human individuals. Recent vaccinations or acute infections were absent in the healthy HIV-negative adult donors. Germline V gene sequence: CDR1 SGHNT, CDR2 YYREEE (reference sequence). The CDR3 sequence is 17 residues long. The J segment lost 1 base and the V segment lost 4 bases, leaving 11 bases of the junction unmatched. Assay: immunoSEQ multiplex PCR; the TCRdb copy retains only in-frame clones and omits some. The data show fewer than 1.6 million clones, approximately 98.5% seen once. The rearrangement joins TRBV5-4 to TRBJ2-5, with 9 bases matching TRBD2. This receptor was obtained from a young man in good health. Material for sequencing was naive CD4+ T cells sorted from blood. Regarding subset: CD45RA+ positively selected. CDR3 loop: CASSPGLAGSLQETQYF. For the CDR3, the DNA is TGTGCCAGCAGCCCCGGGCTAGCGGGATCCCTCCAAGAGACCCAGTACTTC. The full variable domain, completed using reference TRBV5-4 and TRBJ2-5, is ETGVTQSPTHLIKTRGQQVTLRCSSQSGHNTVSWYQQALGQGPQFIFQYYREEENGRGNFPPRFSGLQFPNYSSELNVNALELDDSALYLCASSPGLAGSLQETQYFGPGTRLLVL.